This T cell receptor (beta chain) was captured in a study of T cells in narcolepsy. Assay used: immunoSEQ multiplex PCR; TCRdb lists only in-frame clones, some missing. The top ten hold 1.5% to 2% of the sample, which has over 30,000 clones, around 85% seen once. As concerns this clone: What it binds is unknown.

The CDR3 length is 15 residues. Losses at the gene ends were 6 bases for V and 3 bases for J; bases not matched to a gene: 6. Germline CDR1 is MNHNS and CDR2 is SASEGT. Findings of the study overall: Same-patient CSF and blood CD4+ T cell clonotypes included HCRT-specific and TRIB2-specific autoreactive ones.

The chain couples TRBV6-1 to TRBJ1-5, with 9 bases identical to TRBD1. The clonotype originates from a human donor with narcolepsy. The specimen was CD45RA- memory CD4+ T cells from PBMCs. The CDR3 sequence: CASRDTGGINQPQHF. CDR3 coding DNA: TGTGCCAGCAGAGATACAGGGGGCATCAATCAGCCCCAGCATTTT.